This entry lists 22 T cell receptor beta chains sequenced from one sample in a study of cytomegalovirus exposure and HLA in healthy donors. PCR used 60 Vbeta primers and 13 Jbeta primers. The method was immunoSEQ multiplex PCR; TCRdb's version includes in-frame clones alone and lacks a portion of them. Here the sample spans some 170,000 clones, roughly 80% being singletons. Sequencing was carried out using PBMCs. These TCRs come from a man aged 30 to 39 in good health and CMV-seropositive.

This sequence joins TRBV19 and TRBJ2-1; the match to TRBD1 covers 8 bases. The CDR3 is 15 residues long. Per the germline V gene, CDR1 is LNHDA and CDR2 is SQIVND (reference sequence). Trimming took 5 bases from V and 0 from J; bases not matched to a gene: 3. CDR3 region: CASSAGQGSYNEQFF. The CDR3 nucleotides read TGTGCCAGTAGTGCCGGACAGGGCTCCTACAATGAGCAGTTCTTC. The full variable domain, in which reference TRBV19 and TRBJ2-1 provide the parts outside the CDR3, is DGGITQSPKYLFRKEGQNVTLSCEQNLNHDAMYWYRQDPGQGLRLIYYSQIVNDFQKGDIAEGYSVSREKKESFPLTVTSAQKNPTAFYLCASSAGQGSYNEQFFGPGTRLTVL.

The V gene is TRBV27, the J gene TRBJ1-1; no clear D gene. V was shortened by 1 base and J by 1 base, with 10 bases between the two germline ends. This CDR3 is built from 15 residues. The germline V gene encodes CDR1 MNHEY and CDR2 SMNVEV (reference sequence). CDR3 sequence reads: CASSLYRVGNTEAFF. The CDR3, as DNA: TGTGCCAGCAGTTTATATCGGGTGGGGAACACTGAAGCTTTCTTT.

The chain carries TRBV4-3 and TRBJ2-7; maybe TRBD2 (5 bases). Germline CDR1 reads LGHNA; CDR2 reads YSLEER. CDR3 length: 13 residues. Trimming shortened V by 2 bases and J by 3 bases, and 8 bases separated the two germline ends. CDR3 loop: CASSQRRGYEQYF. For the CDR3, the DNA is TGCGCCAGCAGCCAAAGACGGGGCTACGAGCAGTACTTC.

The V call is TRBV11-3, the J call TRBJ1-2; 7 bases line up with TRBD1. Germline V gene data show CDR1 as SGHNT and CDR2 as YENEEA. The CDR3 extends over 16 amino acids. J gave up 2 bases and V 6 bases, and 12 bases lay outside the gene matches. CDR3 DNA: TGTGCCAGCAGATTAAATCGAGGGACAGTAAACTATGGCTACACCTTC. This translates into CASRLNRGTVNYGYTF.

This chain connects TRBV30 to TRBJ1-3; D unresolved. Between the trimmed V and J ends, which lost 4 bases and 4 bases, there was a span of 5 bases. Germline V gene lookup returns CDR1 GTSNPN and CDR2 SVGIG (reference sequence). The CDR3 has 11 residues. Here the CDR3 DNA reads TGTGCCTGGACGGGGGGAAACACCATATATTTT. Amino acid sequence: CAWTGGNTIYF.

The table lists this clone with a few counts. The chain joins TRBV7-2 to TRBJ1-2, with D uncertain. Germline CDR1 reads SGHTA; CDR2 reads FQGNSA. V was shortened by 6 bases and J by 4 bases, with 12 bases between the two germline ends. This CDR3 contains 13 residues. This CDR3 reads CASSSDNLYGYTF. The CDR3 coding sequence is TGTGCCAGCAGTTCAGACAACCTCTATGGCTACACCTTC.

The CDR3, as DNA: TGTGCCAGCAGTTCCCCGGAGAGTGGAAACACCATATATTTT. It is translated as CASSSPESGNTIYF. This chain links TRBV7-9 with TRBJ1-3; D is uncertain. V was trimmed by 6 bases and J by 3 bases, leaving 12 bases between them. The CDR3 runs 14 residues. CDR1 is SEHNR, CDR2 FQNEAQ, per germline (reference sequence).

The chain links TRBV10-3 to TRBJ2-3, with TRBD2 identical over 8 bases. The CDR3 runs 14 residues. The ends lost 11 bases at V and 0 bases at J; junction bases unmatched: 7. Germline V CDR1 and CDR2: ENHRY, SYGVKD. CDR3 in amino acids: CAVTTSDSTDTQYF. As DNA, the CDR3 is TGTGCCGTCACGACTAGCGACAGCACAGATACGCAGTATTTT.

The chain combines TRBV2 with TRBJ2-7; TRBD2 agrees at 15 bases. The CDR3 has 15 amino acids. Germline CDR1 is SNHLY and CDR2 is FYNNEI. Trimming cost V 4 bases and J 5 bases; bases outside gene matches: 3. CDR3 loop: CASSGTSGGVDEQYF. CDR3 DNA sequence: TGTGCCAGCAGTGGGACTAGCGGGGGGGTCGACGAGCAGTACTTC.

V usage is TRBV29-1 and J usage is TRBJ2-7, with a tentative D call TRBD2 (7 bases). The ends were cut back, 4 bases at V and 2 bases at J, with 21 bases in the middle. Germline values: CDR1 SQVTM, CDR2 ANQGSEA. This CDR3 has 16 residues. The CDR3 sequence: CSVVDIFERDTYEQYF. CDR3 DNA: TGCAGCGTTGTGGACATCTTTGAGCGGGACACCTACGAGCAGTACTTC.

The chain has TRBV15 and TRBJ2-1; 12 bases are a match to TRBD2. CDR1 and CDR2 (germline): LNHNV, YYDKDF (reference sequence). This CDR3 comprises 19 residues. The V gene end was trimmed by 1 base and the J gene end by 6 bases; junction bases not matched to a gene: 13. CDR3 region: CATSRAHGYLAGGLNEQFF. The CDR3 DNA reads TGTGCCACCAGCAGAGCCCATGGCTATCTAGCGGGGGGGCTCAATGAGCAGTTCTTC. The variable domain in full, completed from reference TRBV15 and TRBJ2-1, reads DAMVIQNPRYQVTQFGKPVTLSCSQTLNHNVMYWYQQKSSQAPKLLFHYYDKDFNNEADTPDNFQSRRPNTSFCFLDIRSPGLGDTAMYLCATSRAHGYLAGGLNEQFFGPGTRLTVL.

The chain has TRBV7-9 and TRBJ2-1, with D hard to call. This CDR3 has 13 residues. In germline, CDR1 is SEHNR, CDR2 FQNEAQ (reference sequence). The germline V and J ends were trimmed by 2 bases and 2 bases, with 4 bases remaining between them. CDR3 in DNA: TGTGCCAGCAGCTTAACAGCCTACAATGAGCAGTTCTTC. This translates into CASSLTAYNEQFF. Together with reference TRBV7-9 and TRBJ2-1, the CDR3 gives the full variable domain: DTGVSQNPRHKITKRGQNVTFRCDPISEHNRLYWYRQTLGQGPEFLTYFQNEAQLEKSRLLSDRFSAERPKGSFSTLEIQRTEQGDSAMYLCASSLTAYNEQFFGPGTRLTVL.

The chain carries TRBV14 and TRBJ2-2; 8 bases fit TRBD1. CDR1 and CDR2 (germline): SGHDN, FVKESK. The CDR3 consists of 14 residues. J lost 9 bases, V lost 4 bases, and 7 bases had no gene match. CDR3 protein: CASSPTGERRELFF. CDR3 in DNA: TGTGCCAGCAGCCCGACAGGGGAGAGAAGGGAGCTGTTTTTT. The variable domain in full, completed from reference TRBV14 and TRBJ2-2, reads EAGVTQFPSHSVIEKGQTVTLRCDPISGHDNLYWYRRVMGKEIKFLLHFVKESKQDESGMPNNRFLAERTGGTYSTLKVQPAELEDSGVYFCASSPTGERRELFFGEGSRLTVL.

This chain links TRBV4-1 with TRBJ2-2, with TRBD2 matching 7 bases. CDR1 is MGHRA and CDR2 is YSYEKL in the germline V gene. Trimming took 0 bases from V and 1 from J; bases not matched to a gene: 2. The CDR3 is 16 amino acids. CDR3 DNA: TGCGCCAGCAGCCAAGAGGCGGGGGAGAACACCGGGGAGCTGTTTTTT. Its protein product is CASSQEAGENTGELFF.

The rearrangement uses TRBV7-6 and TRBJ1-5; a possible D gene is TRBD1 (6 bases). CDR1 is SGHVS and CDR2 is FNYEAQ in the germline V gene. V was clipped by 0 bases and J by 1 base, with 13 bases between them. The CDR3 runs 17 residues. CDR3 DNA sequence: TGTGCCAGCAGCTTAGCCCCACCCAGGGGAAGCAATCAGCCCCAGCATTTT. Translated: CASSLAPPRGSNQPQHF. The full variable domain, rest sourced from reference TRBV7-6 and TRBJ1-5, is GAGVSQSPRYKVTKRGQDVALRCDPISGHVSLYWYRQALGQGPEFLTYFNYEAQQDKSGLPNDRFSAERPEGSISTLTIQRTEQRDSAMYRCASSLAPPRGSNQPQHFGDGTRLSIL.

This chain uses TRBV9 with TRBJ2-7; tentatively, D is TRBD1 (5 bases). This CDR3 comprises 14 residues. The ends were cut back, 1 base at V and 6 bases at J, with 14 bases in the middle. Per the germline V gene, CDR1 is SGDLS and CDR2 is YYNGEE. The CDR3 region is CASSVLPQASEQYF. The CDR3 DNA sequence: TGTGCCAGCAGCGTACTCCCACAGGCCTCCGAGCAGTACTTC.

The chain couples TRBV5-1 to TRBJ1-2; D may be TRBD1 (6 bases). CDR1 is SGHRS and CDR2 is YFSETQ in the germline V gene. The ends were cut back, 4 bases at V and 5 bases at J, with 21 bases in the middle. The CDR3 has 16 amino acids. The CDR3 DNA reads as TGCGCCAGCAGCCAAAGCTCACAGGGTGGGCGGTATGGCTACACCTTC. Amino acid sequence: CASSQSSQGGRYGYTF.

The chain carries TRBV5-4 and TRBJ1-1; D is undetermined. CDR3 length: 13 residues. Trimming left V 4 bases short and J 7 bases short, with 14 bases between. In germline, CDR1 is SGHNT, CDR2 YYREEE (reference sequence). CDR3 sequence (DNA): TGTGCCAGCAGCGAGGGTCCCGGGCTTGAAGCTTTCTTT. The encoded protein is CASSEGPGLEAFF.

This clone was detected only a few times. The rearrangement links TRBV11-2 to TRBJ2-3; D unclear. The CDR3 extends over 15 amino acids. Germline CDR1 reads SGHAT; CDR2 reads FQNNGV. The V end lost 5 bases, the J end lost 1 base, and 13 bases lay between the germline ends. The CDR3, as DNA: TGTGCCAGCAGCCTCTTGCCCTATGGCACAGATACGCAGTATTTT. Translation gives CASSLLPYGTDTQYF. Complete variable domain (other parts from reference TRBV11-2 and TRBJ2-3): EAGVAQSPRYKIIEKRQSVAFWCNPISGHATLYWYQQILGQGPKLLIQFQNNGVVDDSQLPKDRFSAERLKGVDSTLKIQPAKLEDSAVYLCASSLLPYGTDTQYFGPGTRLTVL.

This clone was picked up a small number of times. The V gene is TRBV5-1, the J gene TRBJ2-6, with 8 bases matching TRBD1. V trimming: 0 bases; J trimming: 1 base; junction bases outside the gene matches: 6. Per the germline V gene, CDR1 is SGHRS and CDR2 is YFSETQ. The CDR3 is 18 residues long. CDR3 residues: CASSLVGQGASGANVLTF. CDR3 bases: TGCGCCAGCAGCTTGGTCGGGCAGGGGGCGTCTGGGGCCAACGTCCTGACTTTC.

This chain connects TRBV27 to TRBJ2-7; 7 bases are shared with TRBD2. The J segment lost 3 bases and the V segment lost 4 bases, leaving 6 bases of the junction unmatched. Germline values: CDR1 MNHEY, CDR2 SMNVEV (reference sequence). CDR3 length equals 14 residues. The CDR3 nucleotides are TGTGCCAGCAGTTCGGTCGGGGGGAACTACGAGCAGTACTTC. It is translated as CASSSVGGNYEQYF.

This chain connects TRBV11-2 to TRBJ2-7, with 8 bases aligning to TRBD2. The CDR3 spans 15 residues. Germline CDR1 and CDR2: SGHAT and FQNNGV. The ends lost 4 bases at V and 5 bases at J; junction bases unmatched: 10. The CDR3 region is CASSYSTGGGNEQYF. In nucleotides, the CDR3 is TGTGCCAGCAGCTATAGTACGGGAGGGGGGAACGAGCAGTACTTC.